This TCR beta chain was recovered during a study of OX40 agonist ivuxolimab in advanced cancers. Background for the entire study: Ivuxolimab was an agonistic, fully human IgG2 monoclonal antibody directed against OX40 (CD134), a costimulatory receptor. Intravenous ivuxolimab was administered to patients every 2 weeks at six dose levels: 0.01, 0.1, 0.3, 1.5, 3 and 10 mg/kg. Of the roughly 50 dose-escalation patients, hepatocellular carcinoma was present in about 20, melanoma in about 15, renal cell carcinoma in 9 and head and neck cancer in 9. The dose-escalation cohort was roughly 83% male with a mean age of roughly 62 years, ranging from roughly 23 to 80. Patients were allowed to have had prior anti-PD-1, anti-PD-L1 or anti-CTLA-4 therapy, and more than 35% of the dose-escalation patients had been treated with checkpoint inhibitors. Partial responses were achieved by three dose-escalation patients, of whom one had hepatocellular carcinoma and two had cutaneous melanoma. Peripheral TCRbeta sequencing was intended to test whether TCR sequence diversity was altered and clonal T-cell expansion was caused by ivuxolimab. The monotherapy dose-escalation portion (N ≈ 56 patients) of the phase I ivuxolimab trial is reported in the paper.

Patients with a history of autoimmune disease or receiving systemic immunosuppression were excluded from the trial. In every dose cohort, peripheral blood was drawn for TCR sequencing at baseline, cycle 4 day 1, and cycle 7 day 1. Samples were obtained from an open-label, multicenter, first-in-human phase I dose-escalation trial of ivuxolimab. Adults with locally advanced or metastatic melanoma, renal cell carcinoma, hepatocellular carcinoma or head and neck squamous cell carcinoma were enrolled in the trial. Before TCR sequencing, CD4+ T cells and CD8+ T cells from peripheral blood were sorted into separate populations. As for this clone: Its antigen target is currently unknown. No base-level quality is on record; no much larger clone is a single base apart.

For sequencing of the TCRbeta CDR3 region, genomic DNA was extracted from the sorted cells. TCRbeta CDR3 regions were sequenced using the immunoSEQ Assay. TCRdb mirrors the immuneACCESS table, restricted to in-frame sequences. Some clones are absent from its copies; in checked studies, under half trace to an unresolved V gene, and the reason for the others is unknown. This sample is represented by over 100,000 clones; around 93% of them were singletons. The ten largest clones represent roughly 0.15% of the sample. The paper's findings and limits, for the study overall: At doses of 0.1 to 3.0 mg/kg, clonal expansion of both CD4+ and CD8+ blood T cells was observed from baseline to week 6. Which antigens the clonally expanded peripheral T cells were specific for was not determined. Low levels of normalized T-cell clonal expansion were also seen in some nonresponding patients. On average, CD8+ T cells showed more expanded clones than CD4+ T cells after ivuxolimab. In the 0.1-3.0 mg/kg groups, partial responders were among the patients with the lowest normalized peripheral clonal expansion, particularly in CD8+ T cells.

Sequenced material: CD4+ or CD8+ T cells sorted from blood, taken in a trial of the OX40 agonist ivuxolimab. This clonotype was obtained from an adult with an advanced solid tumor such as melanoma, head and neck, liver or kidney cancer.

The DNA sequence reads TGTGCCAGCAGTTTATCAGGGGGGAGGAATCAGCCCCAGCATTTT. It specifies CASSLSGGRNQPQHF. The chain links TRBV27 with TRBJ1-5; a weak D assignment points to TRBD1 (6 bases agree). The germline ends are 10 bases apart after V is trimmed by 0 bases and J by 4 bases. CDR1 is given as MNHEY and CDR2 as SMNVEV, both from the germline V gene (reference sequence). The CDR3 covers 15 residues, taking in both the cysteine and the phenylalanine. Only CDR3 DNA is held: 45 bases, read in frame from base 1.